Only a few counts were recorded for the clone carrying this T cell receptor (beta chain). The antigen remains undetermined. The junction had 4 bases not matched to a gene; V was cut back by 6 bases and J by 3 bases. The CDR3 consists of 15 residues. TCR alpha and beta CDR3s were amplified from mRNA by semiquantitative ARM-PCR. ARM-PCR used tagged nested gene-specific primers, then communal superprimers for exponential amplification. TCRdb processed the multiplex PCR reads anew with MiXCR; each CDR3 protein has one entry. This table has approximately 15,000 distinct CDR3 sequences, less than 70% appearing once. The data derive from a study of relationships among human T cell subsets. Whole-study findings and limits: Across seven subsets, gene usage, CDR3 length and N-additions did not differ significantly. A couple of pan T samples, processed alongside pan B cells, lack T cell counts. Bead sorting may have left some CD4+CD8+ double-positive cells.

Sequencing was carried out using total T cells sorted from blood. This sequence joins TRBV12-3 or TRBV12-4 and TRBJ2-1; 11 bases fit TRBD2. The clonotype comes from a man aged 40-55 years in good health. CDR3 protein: CASRELAGDYNEQFF. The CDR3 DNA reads TGTGCCAGCAGAGAACTAGCGGGAGACTACAATGAGCAGTTCTTC.